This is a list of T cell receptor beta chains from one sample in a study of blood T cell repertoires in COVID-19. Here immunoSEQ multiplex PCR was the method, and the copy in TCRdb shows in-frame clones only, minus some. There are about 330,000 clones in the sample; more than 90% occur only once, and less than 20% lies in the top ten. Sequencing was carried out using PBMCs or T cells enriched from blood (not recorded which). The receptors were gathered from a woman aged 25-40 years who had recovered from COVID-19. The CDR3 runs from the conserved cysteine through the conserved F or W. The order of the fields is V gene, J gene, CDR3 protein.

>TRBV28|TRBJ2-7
CASRGLTYEQYF
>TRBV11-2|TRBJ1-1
CASRTPLNTEAFF
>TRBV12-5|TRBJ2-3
CASGLGTSGHTDTQYF
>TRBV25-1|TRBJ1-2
CASSESGGGYTF
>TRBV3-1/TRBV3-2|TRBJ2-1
CASSPSGKRTYNEQFF
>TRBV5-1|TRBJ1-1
CASSLETGMNTEAFF
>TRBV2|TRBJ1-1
CASSVMVKRTEAFF
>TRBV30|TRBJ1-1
CAWNWGRGGTEAFF
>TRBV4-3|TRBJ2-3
CASSQVATSGNGFTDTQYF
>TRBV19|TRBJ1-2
CASRQGAGYTF
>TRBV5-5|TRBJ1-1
CASSLAGDTEAFF
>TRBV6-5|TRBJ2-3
CASSYSGTSGTDTQYF
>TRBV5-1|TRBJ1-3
CASSLAGGTGNTIYF
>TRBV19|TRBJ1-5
CASSTRGRGDQPQHF
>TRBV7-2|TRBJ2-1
CASSSSTGPYNEQFF
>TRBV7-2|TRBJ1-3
CASSLGAGFGNTIYF
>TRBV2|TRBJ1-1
CASNPRGGGTEAFF
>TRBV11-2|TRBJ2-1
CASSPRTSGRIDEQFF
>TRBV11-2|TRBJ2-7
CASSLVTTGATYEQYF
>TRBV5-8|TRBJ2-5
CASSIWDKETQYF
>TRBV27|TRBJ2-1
CASSFTFWDSGGNEQFF
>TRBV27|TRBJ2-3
CASSTRRGTDTQYF
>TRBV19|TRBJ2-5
CASMNRGLGETQYF
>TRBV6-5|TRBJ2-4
CASSQGQGSKNIQYF
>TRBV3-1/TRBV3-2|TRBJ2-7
CASSQDRQYEQYF
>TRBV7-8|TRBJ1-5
CASSLKPDRGLGEPQHF
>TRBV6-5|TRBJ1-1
CASINRGLANTEAFF
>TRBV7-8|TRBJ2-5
CASSQGVETQYF
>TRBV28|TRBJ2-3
CASSFRDGTSASTDTQYF
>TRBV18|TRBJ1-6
CASSPAGGNSPLHF
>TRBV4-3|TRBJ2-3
CASTPGSGSGTDTQYF
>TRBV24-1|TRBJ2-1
CATSDSRQVGYNEQFF
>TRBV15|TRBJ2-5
CATRRPGTQETQYF
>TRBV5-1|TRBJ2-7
CASSVQGYEQYF
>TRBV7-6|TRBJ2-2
CASSSGLASGELFF
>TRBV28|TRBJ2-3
CASRYRDTQYF
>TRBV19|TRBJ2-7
CASSLGQGDSYEQYF
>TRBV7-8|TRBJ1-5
CASSLGGFSPHQPQHF
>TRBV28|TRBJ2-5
CASSLRQRGSETQYF
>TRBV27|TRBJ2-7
CASNLYAASSYEQYF
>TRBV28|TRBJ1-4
CASSYPRSGNEKLFF
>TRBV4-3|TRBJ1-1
CASSQGQNTEAFF